The rows below give T cell receptor beta chains drawn from one sample of a study of blood T cell repertoires in COVID-19. Here immunoSEQ multiplex PCR was the method, and the copy in TCRdb shows in-frame clones only, minus some. The data contain approximately 210,000 clones, 92% of them seen just once; the ten biggest clones take up 1% to 1.5%. Sequencing was performed on peripheral blood. The origin of the receptors is a man aged 25 to 45 with acute or convalescent COVID-19. CDR3s leave out the opening cysteine and the closing phenylalanine or tryptophan. The order of the fields is V gene, CDR3 length, CDR3 protein.

>TRBV28|12
ASSLGARLDGYT
>TRBV6-2/TRBV6-3|12
ASSLTGLNTEAF
>TRBV4-2|11
ASSPPQRGAQY
>TRBV11-2|11
ASSSHFSYEQY
>TRBV30|11
ACSTGTNQPQH
>TRBV7-8|13
ASSLGLAGSYEQY
>TRBV28|10
ASRTGSRGYT
>TRBV29-1|10
SGTRGVETQY
>TRBV29-1|11
SVCTTLTTEAF
>TRBV19|13
ASSLRQDSGNTIY
>TRBV5-1|12
ASSLVAGNNEQF
>TRBV11-2|13
ASSVGLAENNEQF
>TRBV5-1|12
ASSPTETTDTQY
>TRBV5-1|14
ASSGQVSRATNEQF
>TRBV30|12
AWNGGQKGEKLF
>TRBV5-6|10
ASSLTTYEQY
>TRBV19|12
ASQGGVLNTEAF
>TRBV5-8|9
ASSQGVGYT
>TRBV30|13
AWSIIGGYGEKLF
>TRBV9|12
ASSADRGNYGYT
>TRBV28|13
ATTRLAGGIYEQY
>TRBV6-5|11
ASSRQGANEQF
>TRBV9|12
ASSETGSIGELF